One and the same sample provided the 3 T cell receptor beta chains below, sequenced in a study of cytomegalovirus exposure and HLA in healthy donors. In the PCR, 60 Vbeta and 13 Jbeta primers were used. Profiled with immunoSEQ multiplex PCR; TCRdb holds only in-frame clones, not every one. This sample has approximately 200,000 clones, with 70% to 90% found just once. The sample comprised PBMCs. Source of these receptors: a young woman in good health and CMV-seropositive.

This chain links TRBV15 with TRBJ1-1, with a possible D match to TRBD1 (5 bases). Trimming took 0 bases from V and 6 from J, leaving 8 bases between them. Per germline, CDR1 LNHNV and CDR2 YYDKDF (reference sequence). The CDR3 has 13 residues. The CDR3 protein is CATSRDLGAEAFF. The CDR3 DNA sequence: TGTGCCACCAGCAGAGATCTAGGGGCTGAAGCTTTCTTT.

This clone was seen more than once but under ten times. The chain links TRBV6-5 to TRBJ1-2; D call uncertain. The germline V gene has CDR1 MNHEY and CDR2 SVGAGI. V lost 7 bases and J 7 bases, leaving 22 bases between the germline ends. This CDR3 spans 15 amino acids. CDR3 loop: CASTPKEVGWGGYTF. DNA for the CDR3: TGTGCCAGCACCCCGAAGGAGGTCGGCTGGGGTGGCTACACCTTC.

V and J are TRBV18 and TRBJ2-7, with TRBD1 matching over 9 bases. V lost 4 bases to trimming and J lost 3 bases; unmatched junction nucleotides: 7. The CDR3 covers 15 residues. CDR1 is KGHSH, CDR2 LQKENI, per germline. The CDR3 spells CASSLTGTGIYEQYF. CDR3 in DNA: TGTGCCAGCTCACTCACCGGGACAGGGATCTACGAGCAGTACTTC.